The 14 T cell receptor beta chains below come from one sample, sequenced in a study of Ad26.COV2.S vaccination and SARS-CoV-2 variants listed by TCRdb under 2021. What this sample's treatment or condition label stands for: some 20 received Ad26.COV2.S at low or high dose, single or two shots; 5 received placebo; per-sample allocation not given. For vaccine and placebo recipients, repertoires were sequenced using samples collected on day 63 after the first injection. Receptor libraries were prepared by the immunoSEQ multiplex PCR assay. TCRdb mirrors the immuneACCESS table, restricted to in-frame sequences. Some clones are absent from its copies; in checked studies, under half trace to an unresolved V gene, and the reason for the others is unknown. In this sample the table shows some 250,000 clones, roughly 90% of which occur a single time. The ten largest clones capture about 11% of the sample.

Sequences were derived from peripheral blood, sampled in a trial of Ad26.COV2.S vaccine versus placebo. These receptors originate from a person aged 18-65 years who received the Ad26.COV2.S COVID-19 vaccine or a placebo.

This clone has just one count. The chain carries TRBV5-1 and TRBJ2-1, with TRBD2 matching over 11 bases. V was clipped by 7 bases and J by 0 bases; unmatched bases: 3. CDR1 SGHRS and CDR2 YFSETQ come from the germline V gene. The CDR3 extends over 15 amino acids. The DNA of the CDR3 is TGCGCCAGCGCGACTAGCGGGACCTCCTACAATGAGCAGTTCTTC. Protein: CASATSGTSYNEQFF.

V and J are TRBV7-3 and TRBJ2-7; 7 bases fit TRBD2. V lost 5 bases, J lost 6 bases, and 13 bases stayed unmatched. Germline V gene data show CDR1 as SGHTA and CDR2 as FQGTGA. CDR3 length equals 15 residues. CDR3 bases: TGTGCCAGCAGCCTTCAGGGCGCGGGAGAGGCCGAGCAGTACTTC. This gives the protein CASSLQGAGEAEQYF.

J is TRBJ2-5 and V is TRBV7-9, with 8 bases matching TRBD1. V lost 1 base and J lost 4; bases outside the gene matches: 2. CDR3 length equals 14 residues. Germline CDR1 reads SEHNR; CDR2 reads FQNEAQ (reference sequence). The CDR3 loop is CASSLGRGLETQYF. DNA of the CDR3: TGTGCCAGCAGCTTAGGCAGGGGGCTAGAGACCCAGTACTTC.

This clone was counted only a few times. The rearrangement joins TRBV25-1 to TRBJ1-5, with D tentatively TRBD1 (6 bases). The V gene's germline CDR1 is MGHDK and CDR2 SYGVNS. This CDR3 is built from 14 residues. V dropped 3 bases and J dropped 5 bases, with 11 bases sitting between them. CDR3 loop: CASSEGGADQPQHF. CDR3 DNA sequence: TGTGCCAGCAGTGAGGGGGGGGCCGATCAGCCCCAGCATTTT.

The chain employs TRBV11-2 and TRBJ2-1; D is uncertain. V dropped 1 base and J dropped 8 bases, with 9 bases sitting between them. Germline V gives CDR1 SGHAT, CDR2 FQNNGV. The CDR3 loop spans 13 amino acids. The CDR3 here is CASSLGTPYEQFF. DNA for the CDR3: TGTGCCAGCAGCTTAGGCACCCCTTATGAGCAGTTCTTC.

This clone was counted only a few times. The rearrangement joins TRBV28 to TRBJ1-1; possibly TRBD1 for D (5 bases). This CDR3 comprises 13 residues. Germline V gene sequence: CDR1 MDHEN, CDR2 SYDVKM. The CDR3 DNA follows: TGTGGCCACTCCGGGGGTTTAGGCACTGAAGCTTTCTTT. Its protein product is CGHSGGLGTEAFF.

The V and J genes are TRBV30 and TRBJ2-7; TRBD1 matches 12 bases. V dropped 5 bases and J dropped 6; count of bases not matched to a gene: 11. The CDR3 has 15 amino acids. From germline, CDR1 is GTSNPN and CDR2 SVGIG (reference sequence). CDR3 sequence reads: CAWVRAGQGAGEQYF. CDR3 DNA: TGTGCCTGGGTCAGAGCGGGACAGGGGGCAGGCGAGCAGTACTTC.

The chain combines TRBV7-3 with TRBJ1-2, with 11 bases identical to TRBD1. The CDR3 consists of 14 residues. The V gene end was trimmed by 5 bases and the J gene end by 5 bases; junction bases not matched to a gene: 4. The germline V gene encodes CDR1 SGHTA and CDR2 FQGTGA. CDR3 coding DNA: TGTGCCAGCAGCCTCGGGACAGGGGGATATGGCTACACCTTC. This codes for CASSLGTGGYGYTF.

This clone has more than one count but fewer than ten. The V gene is TRBV6-6, the J gene TRBJ2-1; TRBD2 aligns across 10 bases. Germline loops: CDR1 MNHNY, CDR2 SVGAGI (reference sequence). The V gene end was trimmed by 5 bases and the J gene end by 6 bases; junction bases not matched to a gene: 13. The CDR3 loop spans 17 amino acids. The CDR3 here is CASSPQGSGRGGNEQFF. Here the CDR3 DNA reads TGTGCCAGCAGTCCCCAGGGAAGCGGGAGGGGAGGCAATGAGCAGTTCTTC.

The chain is built from TRBV28 and TRBJ2-7; possible D gene TRBD2, 5 bases. From germline, CDR1 is MDHEN and CDR2 SYDVKM. The V gene lost 5 bases and the J gene lost 3 bases, with 11 bases spanning the gap. The CDR3 loop spans 13 amino acids. The CDR3 reads CASSLLGDYEQYF. The DNA of the CDR3 is TGTGCCAGCAGTCTACTAGGAGACTACGAGCAGTACTTC.

The rearrangement links TRBV6-5 to TRBJ1-2; D gene ambiguous. The CDR3 spans 14 residues. Germline V gene lookup returns CDR1 MNHEY and CDR2 SVGAGI. Trimming took off 2 bases at V and 1 base at J, with 8 bases between the two ends. The CDR3 here is CASSYGNSNYGYTF. The CDR3 DNA reads as TGTGCCAGCAGTTACGGAAACAGTAACTATGGCTACACCTTC.

The rearrangement links TRBV6-6 to TRBJ2-7; D gene unclear. Deletions cut 4 bases from V and 4 bases from J, with 5 bases between. This CDR3 region has 11 residues. Germline V gene sequence: CDR1 MNHNY, CDR2 SVGAGI (reference sequence). The CDR3: CASSFNYEQYF. CDR3 nucleotide sequence: TGTGCCAGCAGTTTCAATTACGAGCAGTACTTC.

The chain employs TRBV19 and TRBJ2-1; no firm D call. Looked up from germline, CDR1 is LNHDA and CDR2 is SQIVND (reference sequence). This CDR3 contains 13 residues. The V end was cut by 6 bases, the J end by 7 bases, with 13 bases between. The CDR3 DNA sequence: TGTGCCAGTAGCTTTTCCCCTGGGAATGAGCAGTTCTTC. As protein: CASSFSPGNEQFF.

The chain is built from TRBV9 and TRBJ2-1, with 10 positions matching TRBD1. The ends lost 0 bases at V and 7 bases at J; junction bases unmatched: 7. The CDR3 consists of 16 residues. Germline lookup yields CDR1 SGDLS and CDR2 YYNGEE. The CDR3 loop is CASSVEGTGVWNEQFF. CDR3 sequence (DNA): TGTGCCAGCAGCGTAGAAGGGACAGGGGTCTGGAATGAGCAGTTCTTC.